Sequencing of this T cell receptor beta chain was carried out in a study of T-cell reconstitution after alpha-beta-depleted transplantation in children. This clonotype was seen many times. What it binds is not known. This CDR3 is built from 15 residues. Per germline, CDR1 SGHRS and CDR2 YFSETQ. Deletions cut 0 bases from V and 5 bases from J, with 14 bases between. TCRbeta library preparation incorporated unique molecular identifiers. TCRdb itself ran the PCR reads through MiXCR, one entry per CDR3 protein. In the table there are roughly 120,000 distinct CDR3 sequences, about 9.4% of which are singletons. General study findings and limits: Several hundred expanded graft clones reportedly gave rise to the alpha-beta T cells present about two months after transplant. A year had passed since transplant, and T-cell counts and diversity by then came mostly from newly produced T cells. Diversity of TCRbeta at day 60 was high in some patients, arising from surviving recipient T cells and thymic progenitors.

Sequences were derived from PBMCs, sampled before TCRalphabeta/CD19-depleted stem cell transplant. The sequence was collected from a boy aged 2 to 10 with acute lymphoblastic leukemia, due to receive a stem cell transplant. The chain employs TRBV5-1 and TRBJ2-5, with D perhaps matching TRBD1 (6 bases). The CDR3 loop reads CASSLALQGYETQYF. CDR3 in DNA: TGCGCCAGCAGCTTGGCCCTACAGGGATATGAGACCCAGTACTTC.